The 14 T cell receptor beta chains reported below all come from one sample, sequenced in a study of shared clonotypes between healthy human individuals. Clones were sequenced by immunoSEQ multiplex PCR, and TCRdb holds only the in-frame ones, with some missing. The sample yields about 1 million clones, about three quarters seen once. The sequencing input was memory CD4+ T cells sorted from blood. This sample's subset: CD45RA-negative fraction. Receptors originate from a man between 18 and 29 years old in good health.

The chain recombines TRBV4-3 with TRBJ2-2, with 13 bases lining up with TRBD2. The CDR3 consists of 21 residues. The ends lost 0 bases at V and 5 bases at J; junction bases unmatched: 15. Germline loops: CDR1 LGHNA, CDR2 YSLEER. The CDR3: CASSQELLLLSGLAGTGELFF. In DNA form, the CDR3 reads TGCGCCAGCAGCCAAGAATTGCTCCTTCTATCGGGACTAGCGGGGACCGGGGAGCTGTTTTTT.

The chain carries TRBV7-8 and TRBJ2-4; D gene unclear. This CDR3 has 14 residues. The V end was cut by 1 base, the J end by 0 bases, with 4 bases between. Germline assignment: CDR1 SGHVS and CDR2 FQNEAQ. The CDR3 protein is CASSLGIAKNIQYF. CDR3 nucleotides: TGTGCCAGCAGCTTAGGAATAGCCAAAAACATTCAGTACTTC.

The chain combines TRBV7-2 with TRBJ1-2; D unresolved. CDR1 is SGHTA, CDR2 FQGNSA, per germline. The CDR3 is made up of 14 amino acids. Trimming removed 0 bases at V and 4 bases at J, with 9 bases between. CDR3 protein: CASSLAQVFYGYTF. The CDR3 coding sequence is TGTGCCAGCAGCTTAGCTCAGGTTTTCTATGGCTACACCTTC.

The V call is TRBV6-6, the J call TRBJ1-2, with TRBD1 matching over 11 bases. V gave up 4 bases and J gave up 7 bases; unmatched junction bases: 2. This CDR3 spans 13 amino acids. Germline CDR1 MNHNY, CDR2 SVGAGI (reference sequence). The CDR3 DNA follows: TGTGCCAGCAGTTGGACAGGGGGCGGTGGCTACACCTTC. This gives the protein CASSWTGGGGYTF.

The sample holds a few counts of this clone. The chain employs TRBV28 and TRBJ1-6; D not resolved. CDR3 length: 16 residues. From germline, CDR1 is MDHEN and CDR2 SYDVKM. The ends were cut back, 8 bases at V and 0 bases at J, with 14 bases in the middle. The CDR3 DNA sequence: TGTGCCAGCCTTGGCCCGGGGAACTCCTATAATTCACCCCTCCACTTT. Encoded protein: CASLGPGNSYNSPLHF.

This clone was observed once. This chain connects TRBV6-4 to TRBJ2-7, with 8 bases matching TRBD1. The CDR3 contains 15 residues. Germline CDR1 MRHNA, CDR2 SNTAGT. Trimming cost V 4 bases and J 3 bases; bases outside gene matches: 8. CDR3 region: CASSVQPGGDYEQYF. CDR3 nucleotides: TGTGCCAGCAGTGTACAACCAGGGGGCGACTACGAGCAGTACTTC.

The chain uses TRBV30 and TRBJ2-5, with a tentative D call TRBD2 (6 bases). V was trimmed by 3 bases and J by 2 bases, leaving 7 bases between them. The CDR3 has 12 amino acids. Germline values: CDR1 GTSNPN, CDR2 SVGIG (reference sequence). The CDR3 DNA is TGTGCCTGGAGCGGGGGTCAAGAGACCCAGTACTTC. Translation: CAWSGGQETQYF.

The rearrangement joins TRBV11-2 to TRBJ2-3; D is ambiguous. Germline V gene lookup returns CDR1 SGHAT and CDR2 FQNNGV. V was pared by 5 bases and J by 1 base, with 7 bases between. This CDR3 is built from 13 residues. CDR3 nucleotide sequence: TGTGCCAGCAGCCCACAGCGCACAGATACGCAGTATTTT. It yields the protein CASSPQRTDTQYF.

This sequence joins TRBV6-1 and TRBJ2-7; D not resolved. Germline-derived CDR1 and CDR2 are MNHNS and SASEGT. The CDR3 contains 12 residues. Trimming took 5 bases from V and 6 from J, leaving 11 bases between them. The CDR3 nucleotides are TGTGCCAGCAGTCTCACGGTACTCGAGCAGTACTTC. Encoded protein: CASSLTVLEQYF.

The V call is TRBV28, the J call TRBJ1-5, with D possibly being TRBD1 (5 bases). This CDR3 contains 13 residues. Germline V gene sequence: CDR1 MDHEN, CDR2 SYDVKM. Trimming took 8 bases from V and 4 from J, leaving 12 bases between them. CDR3 protein: CASGRGVNQPQHF. Here the CDR3 DNA reads TGTGCCAGCGGAAGGGGAGTGAATCAGCCCCAGCATTTT.

The genes are TRBV7-2 and TRBJ2-2, with a weak D call TRBD2 (6 bases). This CDR3 is 16 amino acids long. V shed 5 bases and J shed 1 base, with 14 bases lying between them. The germline V gene encodes CDR1 SGHTA and CDR2 FQGNSA. CDR3 sequence reads: CASSPMAGLNTGELFF. DNA of the CDR3: TGTGCCAGCAGCCCCATGGCGGGACTGAACACCGGGGAGCTGTTTTTT.

The chain uses TRBV30 and TRBJ1-6, with 8 bases matching TRBD1. The CDR3 is 14 residues long. CDR1 is GTSNPN and CDR2 is SVGIG in the germline V gene (reference sequence). With 1 base clipped from V and 8 bases from J, the junction kept 4 bases outside the gene matches. The CDR3: CAWSEGQGHSPLHF. CDR3 coding DNA: TGTGCCTGGAGTGAAGGACAGGGACATTCACCCCTCCACTTT.

This clone was picked up many times. This chain links TRBV11-2 with TRBJ1-5; D unresolved. V was cut by 1 base and J by 1 base, with 8 bases left in between. The CDR3 loop spans 15 amino acids. Germline-derived CDR1 and CDR2 are SGHAT and FQNNGV. In DNA form, the CDR3 reads TGTGCCAGCAGCTTAGGGGGTGGGAGCAATCAGCCCCAGCATTTT. This encodes CASSLGGGSNQPQHF.

This clone is a singleton in its sample. V gene TRBV7-3 combines with J gene TRBJ2-2, with D perhaps TRBD2 (6 bases). CDR3 length: 15 residues. Trimming pared 2 bases from V and 9 bases from J, leaving 16 bases between. Germline V gene sequence: CDR1 SGHTA, CDR2 FQGTGA. DNA for the CDR3: TGTGCCAGCAGCTTACGGGCGGGGCAGGACTGGGAGCTGTTTTTT. Translation gives CASSLRAGQDWELFF.